These 30 T cell receptor beta chains were sequenced from one sample in a study of cytomegalovirus exposure and HLA in healthy donors. PCR was performed using 60 Vbeta and 13 Jbeta primers. Here immunoSEQ multiplex PCR was the method, and the copy in TCRdb shows in-frame clones only, minus some. The sample contains about 150,000 clones, 82% of which appear only once. Sequencing was carried out using PBMCs. These receptors all stem from a man younger than 45 in good health and CMV-seropositive.

This rearrangement joins TRBV27 to TRBJ2-7; TRBD2 matches 7 bases. The CDR3 has 16 amino acids. Germline assignment: CDR1 MNHEY and CDR2 SMNVEV (reference sequence). With 3 bases clipped from V and 3 bases from J, the junction kept 11 bases outside the gene matches. The chain's CDR3 is CASSFSVGRFRYEQYF. The CDR3 coding sequence is TGTGCCAGCAGTTTTTCGGTCGGGAGGTTTCGCTACGAGCAGTACTTC.

Comments on this clone: Other DNA sequences from this sample encode an identical CDR3 as well. V is TRBV10-3 and J is TRBJ2-7; D is ambiguous. The CDR3 contains 12 residues. With 8 bases removed from V and 6 bases from J, the gap between germline ends came to 14 bases. The germline V gene encodes CDR1 ENHRY and CDR2 SYGVKD. The CDR3 region has the DNA TGTGCCATCGGGTCTAGACTGCTCGAGCAGTACTTC. The encoded protein is CAIGSRLLEQYF.

The chain employs TRBV15 and TRBJ1-2; weak D call: TRBD1 (5 bases). The CDR3 is 14 amino acids. V dropped 6 bases and J dropped 8 bases, with 19 bases sitting between them. Germline loops: CDR1 LNHNV, CDR2 YYDKDF (reference sequence). The CDR3 nucleotides read TGTGCCACCAGATCCGGAGACAGTACTCACGGCTACACCTTC. Its protein product is CATRSGDSTHGYTF.

This chain uses TRBV27 with TRBJ1-5, with 9 bases matching TRBD1. The CDR3 totals 15 residues. The V gene's germline CDR1 is MNHEY and CDR2 SMNVEV (reference sequence). The trim removed 0 bases at V and 7 bases at J, leaving 4 bases unmatched. The DNA of the CDR3 is TGTGCCAGCAGTTTATCGACAGGGGGAGACCAGCCCCAGCATTTT. This encodes CASSLSTGGDQPQHF.

The chain joins TRBV6-5 to TRBJ2-7; TRBD2 agrees at 9 bases. CDR1 and CDR2 from the germline V gene are MNHEY and SVGAGI. CDR3 length: 16 residues. J lost 5 bases, V lost 1 base, and 9 bases had no gene match. The CDR3 DNA is TGTGCCAGCAGTTACTGGGATAGCGGGGGCCGAGACGAGCAGTACTTC. The encoded protein is CASSYWDSGGRDEQYF.

The chain couples TRBV4-3 to TRBJ1-2; D possibly corresponds to TRBD1 (6 bases). Per the germline V gene, CDR1 is LGHNA and CDR2 is YSLEER. Trimming took off 5 bases at V and 2 bases at J, with 9 bases between the two ends. The CDR3 is 13 amino acids. The CDR3 here is CASSGRGNYGYTF. CDR3 nucleotides: TGCGCCAGCAGCGGCAGGGGAAACTATGGCTACACCTTC.

V is TRBV5-4 and J is TRBJ2-2; the D gene is possibly TRBD1 (6 bases). Germline-derived CDR1 and CDR2 are SGHNT and YYREEE (reference sequence). The CDR3 has 14 residues. V shed 4 bases and J shed 6 bases, with 13 bases lying between them. CDR3 sequence: CASSRTAGAGELFF. The CDR3 DNA is TGTGCCAGCAGCCGAACAGCAGGGGCCGGGGAGCTGTTTTTT.

This clone appeared a few times. The chain couples TRBV5-4 to TRBJ2-7; no firm D call. CDR1 and CDR2 from the germline V gene are SGHNT and YYREEE (reference sequence). Trimming took off 5 bases at V and 7 bases at J, with 16 bases between the two ends. The CDR3 contains 13 residues. The CDR3 spells CASRPDAQEEQYF. The DNA for the CDR3 is TGTGCCAGCAGGCCCGACGCCCAGGAAGAGCAGTACTTC.

The chain couples TRBV6-5 to TRBJ1-4; the D gene is possibly TRBD1 (6 bases). Trimming left V 8 bases short and J 10 bases short, with 17 bases between. CDR3 length: 13 amino acids. CDR1 is MNHEY and CDR2 is SVGAGI in the germline V gene. This chain's CDR3 is CASEGVSRGKLFF. Written as DNA, the CDR3 is TGTGCCAGCGAGGGGGTGTCTAGGGGAAAACTGTTTTTT.

The rearrangement joins TRBV19 to TRBJ1-1; D is unclear. The CDR3 has 14 residues. Germline CDR1 and CDR2: LNHDA and SQIVND (reference sequence). The V and J ends lost 1 base and 1 base respectively, with 7 bases between them. This CDR3 reads CASSIVRENTEAFF. In nucleotides, the CDR3 is TGTGCCAGTAGTATAGTGCGGGAGAACACTGAAGCTTTCTTT.

There are a few counts of this clone. V is TRBV7-8 and J is TRBJ2-1; D possibly corresponds to TRBD2 (5 bases). CDR1 SGHVS and CDR2 FQNEAQ come from the germline V gene. CDR3 length equals 15 residues. Trimming removed 2 bases at V and 5 bases at J, with 13 bases between. The DNA for the CDR3 is TGTGCCAGCAGCTTAAGGTGGGAGTTGGACAATGAGCAGTTCTTC. It encodes CASSLRWELDNEQFF.

This clone was recorded a few times. V and J are TRBV7-6 and TRBJ2-3; TRBD2 is a possible D gene (5 bases). The V and J ends lost 6 bases and 1 base respectively, with 17 bases between them. Per the germline V gene, CDR1 is SGHVS and CDR2 is FNYEAQ. CDR3 length equals 16 residues. The DNA of the CDR3 is TGTGCCAGCAGTGACGGGTGGCGGGCAGGCACAGATACGCAGTATTTT. Its protein product is CASSDGWRAGTDTQYF.

The V call is TRBV5-1, the J call TRBJ2-3; weak D call: TRBD2 (5 bases). Trimming removed 0 bases from V and 3 bases from J, with 8 bases in between. The CDR3 totals 14 residues. Germline-derived CDR1 and CDR2 are SGHRS and YFSETQ. The CDR3 bases are TGCGCCAGCAGCTTGGGCGGGTGGACAGATACGCAGTATTTT. Translated, it gives CASSLGGWTDTQYF.

The chain combines TRBV18 with TRBJ1-1; D is uncertain. Between the trimmed V and J ends, which lost 4 bases and 4 bases, there was a span of 10 bases. The V gene's germline CDR1 is KGHSH and CDR2 LQKENI. The CDR3 is 13 amino acids. Written as DNA, the CDR3 is TGTGCCAGCTCACTATCCGCCGGCACTGAAGCTTTCTTT. It is translated as CASSLSAGTEAFF.

V usage is TRBV6-5 and J usage is TRBJ2-3, with 10 bases matching TRBD2. The CDR3 length is 16 residues. Losses at the gene ends were 2 bases for V and 1 base for J; bases not matched to a gene: 3. Per germline, CDR1 MNHEY and CDR2 SVGAGI. CDR3 in amino acids: CASSYGLAGGTDTQYF. The CDR3 nucleotides read TGTGCCAGCAGTTACGGGCTAGCGGGGGGCACAGATACGCAGTATTTT.

The sample holds a few counts of this clone. Additional DNA sequences in this sample encode the identical CDR3. CDR3 residues: CASSLAGAGGPTDTQYF. Here the CDR3 DNA reads TGCGCCAGCAGCTTGGCCGGAGCGGGAGGGCCCACAGATACGCAGTATTTT. The chain employs TRBV5-1 and TRBJ2-3; 10 positions agree with TRBD2. This CDR3 is built from 17 residues. The J segment lost 2 bases and the V segment lost 0 bases, leaving 6 bases of the junction unmatched. Germline CDR1 is SGHRS and CDR2 is YFSETQ.

CDR3 sequence reads: CASSDSPTGATQYF. In nucleotides, the CDR3 is TGTGCCAGCAGTGACTCGCCAACAGGGGCGACGCAGTATTTT. The chain links TRBV6-4 to TRBJ2-3, with 7 bases identical to TRBD1. J lost 9 bases, V lost 0 bases, and 6 bases had no gene match. The V gene's germline CDR1 is MRHNA and CDR2 SNTAGT. The length of the CDR3 is 14 residues.

This clone has more than one count but fewer than ten. The CDR3: CASRLAGIPSGANVLTF. In nucleotides, the CDR3 is TGTGCCAGCAGACTAGCGGGTATCCCCTCTGGGGCCAACGTCCTGACTTTC. The V call is TRBV27, the J call TRBJ2-6; TRBD2 agrees at 9 bases. V lost 6 bases, J lost 0 bases, and 6 bases stayed unmatched. The length of the CDR3 is 17 residues. Germline-derived CDR1 and CDR2 are MNHEY and SMNVEV (reference sequence).

This sequence joins TRBV6-4 and TRBJ2-3, with 7 bases matching TRBD2. Germline assignment: CDR1 MRHNA and CDR2 SNTAGT. Losses at the gene ends were 5 bases for V and 0 bases for J; bases not matched to a gene: 5. The length of the CDR3 is 15 residues. DNA for the CDR3: TGTGCCAGCAGTCGGCTAGCGGCAAGCACAGATACGCAGTATTTT. Its translation: CASSRLAASTDTQYF.

This clone was observed a handful of times. The chain combines TRBV5-4 with TRBJ2-5, with 11 bases that match TRBD2. The CDR3 totals 15 residues. J was trimmed by 5 bases and V by 0 bases; bases with no gene match: 3. Germline CDR1 SGHNT, CDR2 YYREEE (reference sequence). For the CDR3, the DNA is TGTGCCAGCAGCTTGGAGGCTAGCGGGAGGGAGACCCAGTACTTC. This sequence encodes CASSLEASGRETQYF.

V and J are TRBV28 and TRBJ2-7; possible D gene TRBD2, 7 bases. V lost 6 bases, J lost 4 bases, and 13 bases lay in between. This CDR3 has 13 residues. Germline V gives CDR1 MDHEN, CDR2 SYDVKM. The CDR3 region is CASSHGGLYEQYF. The CDR3 DNA reads TGTGCCAGCAGCCACGGGGGGCTGTACGAGCAGTACTTC.

This chain uses TRBV6-1 with TRBJ1-5; 8 bases agree with TRBD1. Germline values: CDR1 MNHNS, CDR2 SASEGT. This CDR3 has 14 amino acids. After removal of 5 bases from V and 4 bases from J, the junction contained 4 bases not matched to a gene. In DNA form, the CDR3 reads TGTGCCAGCAGTCGCCGGACAGGGAATCAGCCCCAGCATTTT. As protein: CASSRRTGNQPQHF.

This sequence joins TRBV6-4 and TRBJ2-5; a weak D match, TRBD1 (6 bases). The V gene's germline CDR1 is MRHNA and CDR2 SNTAGT. CDR3 length: 14 residues. V lost 3 bases and J 6 bases, leaving 14 bases between the germline ends. CDR3 DNA: TGTGCCAGCAGTGAAGGGGGAGAGTTCCAGACCCAGTACTTC. Residues: CASSEGGEFQTQYF.

The sample holds a few counts of this clone. The chain couples TRBV5-1 to TRBJ2-3; TRBD2 aligns across 9 bases. Germline-derived CDR1 and CDR2 are SGHRS and YFSETQ. With V trimmed by 2 bases and J by 4 bases, 5 bases remained unmatched. This CDR3 spans 15 amino acids. CDR3 amino acids: CASSLSGGRSDTQYF. The CDR3 DNA reads TGCGCCAGCAGCTTAAGCGGGGGGCGTTCAGATACGCAGTATTTT.

V gene TRBV19 combines with J gene TRBJ1-4, with 11 positions matching TRBD1. The CDR3 has 15 amino acids. Unmatched junction bases numbered 5, after V lost 5 bases and J lost 6 bases. CDR1 LNHDA and CDR2 SQIVND come from the germline V gene (reference sequence). CDR3 residues: CASSPGDRGYEKLFF. The CDR3 coding sequence is TGTGCCAGTAGTCCTGGGGACAGGGGGTATGAAAAACTGTTTTTT. The full variable domain, in which reference TRBV19 and TRBJ1-4 provide the parts outside the CDR3, is DGGITQSPKYLFRKEGQNVTLSCEQNLNHDAMYWYRQDPGQGLRLIYYSQIVNDFQKGDIAEGYSVSREKKESFPLTVTSAQKNPTAFYLCASSPGDRGYEKLFFGSGTQLSVL.

V is TRBV27 and J is TRBJ1-1; possibly TRBD1 for D (6 bases). In germline, CDR1 is MNHEY, CDR2 SMNVEV (reference sequence). The CDR3 extends over 12 amino acids. Trimming stripped 5 bases from V and 4 bases from J, with 8 bases between. CDR3 sequence (DNA): TGTGCCAGCAGTCCCAGGGGCACTGAAGCTTTCTTT. Its translation is CASSPRGTEAFF.

This clone was counted a few times. The CDR3 here is CASSLMGQNYGYTF. The CDR3 region has the DNA TGTGCCAGCAGCCTCATGGGACAGAACTATGGCTACACCTTC. The rearrangement uses TRBV28 and TRBJ1-2; 7 bases line up with TRBD1. V was clipped by 6 bases and J by 2 bases; unmatched bases: 6. This CDR3 spans 14 amino acids. Looked up from germline, CDR1 is MDHEN and CDR2 is SYDVKM.

The chain is built from TRBV5-6 and TRBJ2-1; no reliable D call. The ends were cut back, 0 bases at V and 4 bases at J, with 8 bases in the middle. This CDR3 contains 14 residues. Looked up from germline, CDR1 is SGHDT and CDR2 is YYEEEE. The CDR3 spells CASSLGIVYNEQFF. The CDR3 bases are TGTGCCAGCAGCTTGGGAATAGTTTACAATGAGCAGTTCTTC.

The rearrangement joins TRBV5-5 to TRBJ2-7; 7 positions agree with TRBD1. This CDR3 contains 14 residues. V gave up 4 bases and J gave up 3 bases; unmatched junction bases: 7. In germline, CDR1 is SGHKS, CDR2 YYEKEE (reference sequence). This CDR3 is CASSGGQSGYEQYF. DNA for the CDR3: TGTGCCAGCAGCGGGGGACAGTCCGGCTACGAGCAGTACTTC. Variable domain in full (rest from reference TRBV5-5 and TRBJ2-7): DAGVTQSPTHLIKTRGQQVTLRCSPISGHKSVSWYQQVLGQGPQFIFQYYEKEERGRGNFPDRFSARQFPNYSSELNVNALLLGDSALYLCASSGGQSGYEQYFGPGTRLTVT.

The V and J genes are TRBV5-4 and TRBJ2-1, with a tentative D call TRBD1 (6 bases). V lost 2 bases and J lost 4, with 10 bases in between. Germline V gene lookup returns CDR1 SGHNT and CDR2 YYREEE (reference sequence). The CDR3 loop spans 14 amino acids. Here the CDR3 DNA reads TGTGCCAGCAGCTTCGGGGACAATTACAATGAGCAGTTCTTC. It codes for CASSFGDNYNEQFF.